These T cell receptor beta chains were read from a single sample in a study of cytomegalovirus exposure and HLA in healthy donors. Method: immunoSEQ multiplex PCR; TCRdb's copy keeps in-frame clones and lacks some. The data show roughly 160,000 clones, roughly 79% seen once. Sequencing was performed on PBMCs. The receptors derive from a woman between 45 and 65 years old in good health and CMV-seropositive. CDR3s include the opening cysteine and the closing phenylalanine or tryptophan. D genes are given only for firm matches. Size is omitted from some rows. Given values are once, few, many or a class for expanded clones.

>TRBJ2-5|TRBV7-2|-|TRBD2
CASSLGGGGQETQYF
TGTGCCAGCAGCTTAGGGGGGGGAGGGCAAGAGACCCAGTACTTC
>TRBJ1-5|TRBV7-8|-|-
CASSPNSNQPQHF
TGTGCCAGCAGCCCCAATAGCAATCAGCCCCAGCATTTT
>TRBJ2-1|TRBV7-3|-|TRBD2
CASSQGLADYNEQFF
TGTGCCAGCAGCCAAGGACTAGCGGACTACAATGAGCAGTTCTTC
>TRBJ1-1|TRBV7-2|once|-
CASSLQPGDTEAFF
TGTGCCAGCAGCCTCCAGCCGGGGGACACTGAAGCTTTCTTT
>TRBJ1-6|TRBV4-3|-|TRBD1
CASSQDPTGGDSPLHF
TGCGCCAGCAGCCAAGATCCGACAGGGGGGGATTCACCCCTCCACTTT
>TRBJ1-2|TRBV29-1|-|-
CSVDLGLYGYTF
TGCAGCGTTGACCTGGGCCTTTATGGCTACACCTTC
>TRBJ1-1|TRBV19|-|-
CASSIDPKASAFF
TGTGCCAGTAGTATAGATCCGAAAGCCTCGGCTTTCTTT
>TRBJ2-5|TRBV7-8|few|-
CASSPQETQYF
TGTGCCAGCAGCCCTCAAGAGACCCAGTACTTC
>TRBJ2-6|TRBV2|-|TRBD1
CASSGSGQGVSGANVLTF
TGTGCCAGCAGTGGGTCGGGACAGGGGGTATCTGGGGCCAACGTCCTGACTTTC
>TRBJ2-1|TRBV9|few|TRBD2
CASSDQRGGPANEQFF
TGTGCCAGCAGCGACCAGCGGGGGGGCCCAGCCAATGAGCAGTTCTTC
>TRBJ1-2|TRBV5-1|-|TRBD1
CASSGGQGASGGYTF
TGCGCCAGCAGCGGGGGACAGGGAGCGTCCGGTGGCTACACCTTC
>TRBJ1-4|TRBV2|-|-
CASSERGFGNEKLFF
TGTGCCAGCAGTGAAAGGGGATTCGGTAATGAAAAACTGTTTTTT
>TRBJ2-1|TRBV19|-|TRBD2
CATETGKTSGGNNEQFF
TGTGCCACCGAGACAGGGAAGACTAGCGGGGGTAACAATGAGCAGTTCTTC
>TRBJ1-4|TRBV11-3|-|-
CASSLAPREEKLFF
TGTGCCAGCAGCTTAGCCCCACGGGAGGAAAAACTGTTTTTT
>TRBJ2-5|TRBV27|-|-
CASSPSHPGNQETQYF
TGTGCCAGCAGTCCCAGTCATCCGGGGAACCAAGAGACCCAGTACTTC
>TRBJ2-2|TRBV6-1|-|TRBD1
CASSEGQGAGGELFF
TGTGCCAGCAGTGAGGGACAGGGGGCAGGCGGGGAGCTGTTTTTT
>TRBJ2-7|TRBV2|-|TRBD1
CASSDQGVTYEQYF
TGTGCCAGCAGTGATCAGGGGGTAACCTACGAGCAGTACTTC
>TRBJ2-7|TRBV5-4|-|TRBD2
CASSQRSAGGYEQYF
TGTGCCAGCAGCCAACGGTCGGCGGGGGGCTACGAGCAGTACTTC
>TRBJ1-1|TRBV30|-|-
CAWSDQGAPGNTEAFF
TGTGCCTGGAGCGACCAAGGGGCGCCGGGTAACACTGAAGCTTTCTTT
>TRBJ1-2|TRBV5-8|-|TRBD1
CASSLDRGLDGYTF
TGTGCCAGCAGCTTGGACAGGGGGCTTGATGGCTACACCTTC
>TRBJ1-4|TRBV4-3|-|TRBD1
CASSPGQGREKLFF
TGCGCCAGCAGCCCGGGACAGGGGAGGGAAAAACTGTTTTTT
>TRBJ1-1|TRBV7-8|-|TRBD1
CASSFNTGGEGTEAFF
TGTGCCAGCAGCTTCAACACAGGGGGGGAAGGGACTGAAGCTTTCTTT
>TRBJ1-4|TRBV11-3|-|-
CASSSPTSRGKLFF
TGTGCCAGCAGCTCACCGACCTCTCGGGGAAAACTGTTTTTT
>TRBJ1-2|TRBV10-3|-|TRBD1
CAIRMDRGDGYTF
TGTGCCATCAGGATGGACAGGGGAGATGGCTACACCTTC
>TRBJ2-1|TRBV7-2|-|TRBD2
CASSSMGTSRSNEQFF
TGTGCCAGCAGCTCAATGGGGACTAGCAGATCCAATGAGCAGTTCTTC
>TRBJ2-7|TRBV11-3|-|-
CASSFTGSYEQYF
TGTGCCAGCAGCTTCACAGGTTCCTACGAGCAGTACTTC
>TRBJ2-4|TRBV12-5|-|-
CASGLGGPKNIQYF
TGTGCTAGTGGCCTCGGGGGGCCCAAAAACATTCAGTACTTC
>TRBJ1-1|TRBV5-1|-|-
CASSLDPTSAEAFF
TGCGCCAGCAGCTTGGACCCTACAAGCGCTGAAGCTTTCTTT
>TRBJ2-7|TRBV2|-|-
CASRPGVSYEQYF
TGTGCCAGCCGACCAGGGGTGAGCTACGAGCAGTACTTC
>TRBJ2-3|TRBV7-9|once|-
CASSLARESQTDTQYF
TGTGCCAGCAGCTTAGCGCGGGAATCTCAGACAGATACGCAGTATTTT
>TRBJ1-3|TRBV6-5|few|TRBD1
CASSYSEGAGGNTIYF
TGTGCCAGCAGTTACTCGGAGGGGGCAGGGGGAAACACCATATATTTT
>TRBJ2-1|TRBV9|-|TRBD1
CASSVDRGNEQFF
TGTGCCAGCAGCGTTGACAGGGGGAATGAGCAGTTCTTC
>TRBJ2-3|TRBV7-3|-|-
CASSFKGEGDTQYF
TGTGCCAGCAGCTTCAAGGGGGAGGGAGATACGCAGTATTTT
>TRBJ1-6|TRBV19|once|TRBD1
CASSIDLGTGLGNSPLHF
TGTGCCAGTAGTATAGATCTAGGGACAGGGTTGGGAAATTCACCCCTCCACTTT
>TRBJ2-5|TRBV4-2|-|TRBD2
CASSQVLAGGKETQYF
TGTGCCAGCAGCCAAGTACTAGCGGGAGGAAAAGAGACCCAGTACTTC
>TRBJ1-1|TRBV5-1|-|TRBD1
CASSRNTGDSDTEAFF
TGCGCCAGCAGCCGGAACACAGGGGACAGCGACACTGAAGCTTTCTTT
>TRBJ2-2|TRBV11-2|-|TRBD2
CASSPRLAGAAGELFF
TGTGCCAGCAGCCCGAGACTAGCGGGAGCTGCCGGGGAGCTGTTTTTT
>TRBJ2-7|TRBV28|-|TRBD2
CASSFPPGEGRYEQYF
TGTGCCAGCAGTTTCCCCCCGGGGGAGGGACGGTACGAGCAGTACTTC
>TRBJ1-4|TRBV5-4|-|TRBD1
CASTANSGTGIANEKLFF
TGTGCCAGCACCGCGAACTCCGGGACAGGGATCGCTAATGAAAAACTGTTTTTT
>TRBJ1-4|TRBV25-1|-|-
CASRFHRAGVEKLFF
TGTGCCAGCAGGTTCCACAGGGCCGGGGTGGAAAAACTGTTTTTT
>TRBJ1-6|TRBV27|-|-
CASSFGRAASPLHF
TGTGCCAGCAGTTTCGGGCGGGCTGCTTCACCCCTCCACTTT
>TRBJ1-2|TRBV28|-|TRBD1
CASSLGRGHGYTF
TGTGCCAGCAGTTTGGGCAGGGGGCATGGCTACACCTTC
>TRBJ1-1|TRBV5-4|-|-
CASSFPGLAEAFF
TGTGCCAGCAGCTTCCCGGGGTTAGCTGAAGCTTTCTTT
>TRBJ2-7|TRBV19|-|TRBD1
CASSIAQGSYSYEQYF
TGTGCCAGTAGTATAGCACAGGGGTCCTATTCCTACGAGCAGTACTTC
>TRBJ2-1|TRBV5-1|-|-
CASSSGVFDSYNEQFF
TGCGCCAGCAGCTCGGGGGTCTTCGACTCCTACAATGAGCAGTTCTTC
>TRBJ2-3|TRBV29-1|-|TRBD2
CSVDLGTSGRGSVYTQYF
TGCAGCGTTGATCTCGGGACTAGCGGGAGGGGGAGCGTGTATACGCAGTATTTT
>TRBJ1-3|TRBV6-1|-|-
CASSESRGNTIYF
TGTGCCAGCAGTGAATCCAGGGGTAACACCATATATTTT
>TRBJ2-7|TRBV7-2|-|-
CASSSISRSSYEQYF
TGTGCCAGCAGCTCGATATCACGGTCCTCCTACGAGCAGTACTTC
>TRBJ1-2|TRBV10-3|-|-
CAISEGQGNGYTF
TGTGCCATCAGTGAAGGGCAGGGGAATGGCTACACCTTC
>TRBJ2-7|TRBV6-6|few|-
CASSFQGYEQYF
TGTGCCAGCAGCTTTCAGGGCTACGAGCAGTACTTC